Each of the 31 T cell receptor beta chains below was sequenced from the same sample in a study of CD8 T cells in ankylosing spondylitis. MiXCR, run by TCRdb on the 5' RACE reads, gives a single entry per CDR3 protein. In the table there are around 320,000 distinct CDR3 sequences, around 21% of which are singletons. Material for sequencing was blood, either unsorted or a sorted T cell fraction (not recorded which). The receptors here all came from a female donor with ankylosing spondylitis or in good health (not recorded which).

This clonotype was picked up a small number of times. The J gene is TRBJ2-4, the V gene TRBV15; TRBD1 might be the D (5 bases). The CDR3 has 16 residues. The V end lost 3 bases, the J end lost 3 bases, and 15 bases lay between the germline ends. Germline V CDR1 and CDR2: LNHNV, YYDKDF (reference sequence). The CDR3 bases are TGTGCCACCAGCAGCCAGGGAATTGCTGGCAAAAACATTCAGTACTTC. Translation: CATSSQGIAGKNIQYF. Combining the CDR3 with reference TRBV15 and TRBJ2-4 gives the whole variable domain DAMVIQNPRYQVTQFGKPVTLSCSQTLNHNVMYWYQQKSSQAPKLLFHYYDKDFNNEADTPDNFQSRRPNTSFCFLDIRSPGLGDTAMYLCATSSQGIAGKNIQYFGAGTRLSVL.

This clonotype was seen a few times. This sequence joins TRBV6-2 or TRBV6-3 and TRBJ1-1; no reliable D call. Germline CDR1 MNHEY, CDR2 SVGEGT. The CDR3 contains 14 residues. V was clipped by 0 bases and J by 1 base, with 6 bases between them. The CDR3 loop reads CASSYSAWNTEAFF. For the CDR3, the DNA is TGTGCCAGCAGTTACTCGGCTTGGAACACTGAAGCTTTCTTT.

J is TRBJ1-2 and V is TRBV15; no firm D call. This CDR3 is built from 14 residues. Germline values: CDR1 LNHNV, CDR2 YYDKDF (reference sequence). V was cut by 5 bases and J by 5 bases, with 15 bases left in between. The CDR3 protein is CATSLEGRAYGYTF. The DNA of the CDR3 is TGTGCCACCAGCCTTGAAGGACGAGCATATGGCTACACCTTC. The full variable domain, with the rest looked up from reference TRBV15 and TRBJ1-2, is DAMVIQNPRYQVTQFGKPVTLSCSQTLNHNVMYWYQQKSSQAPKLLFHYYDKDFNNEADTPDNFQSRRPNTSFCFLDIRSPGLGDTAMYLCATSLEGRAYGYTFGSGTRLTVV.

V usage is TRBV10-3 and J usage is TRBJ2-1; D might be TRBD2 (5 bases). CDR1 and CDR2 from the germline V gene are ENHRY and SYGVKD. The CDR3 runs to 14 residues. V dropped 6 bases and J dropped 6 bases, with 15 bases sitting between them. CDR3: CAIRELGVGNEQFF. CDR3 bases: TGTGCCATCAGGGAACTAGGAGTGGGCAATGAGCAGTTCTTC.

This chain joins TRBV20-1 and TRBJ2-7, with D perhaps being TRBD1 or TRBD2 (6 bases each). The V end was cut by 4 bases, the J end by 0 bases, with 19 bases between. There are 16 residues in the CDR3. CDR1 and CDR2 from the germline V gene are DFQATT and SNEGSKA (reference sequence). The CDR3 DNA follows: TGCAGTGCTACCTACGGGGGAACAGGGCTCTCCTACGAGCAGTACTTC. Translated, it gives CSATYGGTGLSYEQYF.

This sequence joins TRBV7-2 and TRBJ2-3; no reliable D call. CDR1 is SGHTA, CDR2 FQGNSA, per germline. The length of the CDR3 is 15 residues. The V gene lost 2 bases and the J gene lost 1 base, with 10 bases spanning the gap. CDR3 nucleotides: TGTGCCAGCAGCTTATGGTCTCTTCGCACAGATACGCAGTATTTT. It is translated as CASSLWSLRTDTQYF.

The V and J genes are TRBV20-1 and TRBJ2-3; 8 nucleotides line up with TRBD2. Germline values: CDR1 DFQATT, CDR2 SNEGSKA (reference sequence). The CDR3 sequence is 14 residues long. Germline trimming cut 5 bases from V and 2 bases from J; bases unmatched to any gene: 6. As DNA, the CDR3 is TGCAGTGCTGCCCGGACTAGCTCCACAGATACGCAGTATTTT. Translation: CSAARTSSTDTQYF.

This clonotype was found a few times. V and J are TRBV12-3 or TRBV12-4 and TRBJ2-1; the D is unclear. V was trimmed by 5 bases and J by 0 bases, leaving 11 bases between them. This CDR3 comprises 15 residues. In DNA, the CDR3 is TGTGCCAGCAGTAATTCTAGGAGCTCCTACAATGAGCAGTTCTTC. Its protein is CASSNSRSSYNEQFF.

This clonotype was seen more than once but under ten times. The chain carries TRBV12-3 or TRBV12-4 and TRBJ2-1; D not certain. CDR3 length equals 16 residues. The V and J ends lost 2 bases and 4 bases respectively, with 15 bases between them. Here the CDR3 reads CASSLRRANRYNEQFF. The CDR3, as DNA: TGTGCCAGCAGTTTACGAAGGGCCAATCGGTACAATGAGCAGTTCTTC.

This rearrangement joins TRBV20-1 to TRBJ2-1, with 7 nucleotides matching TRBD1. CDR1 and CDR2 from the germline V gene are DFQATT and SNEGSKA (reference sequence). The CDR3 covers 12 residues. With V trimmed by 4 bases and J by 12 bases, 9 bases remained unmatched. In nucleotides, the CDR3 is TGCAGTGCTACGACAGGGATAGATGTGCAGTTCTTC. Translating gives CSATTGIDVQFF.

The J gene is TRBJ2-3, the V gene TRBV27; possibly TRBD1 for D (5 bases). V was pared by 7 bases and J by 6 bases, with 20 bases between. CDR3 length: 15 amino acids. In germline, CDR1 is MNHEY, CDR2 SMNVEV (reference sequence). The CDR3: CASKAHQGPSDTQYF. In nucleotides, the CDR3 is TGTGCCAGCAAAGCCCACCAGGGCCCCAGTGATACGCAGTATTTT.

This clonotype was counted a few times. The chain is built from TRBV3-1 and TRBJ2-5; TRBD1 or TRBD2 may be the D gene (5 bases each). The V gene lost 4 bases and the J gene lost 5 bases, with 20 bases spanning the gap. CDR3 length equals 16 residues. Germline V CDR1 and CDR2: LGHDT, YNNKEL (reference sequence). The CDR3 region has the DNA TGTGCCAGCAGCCCCCAATCAGGGACGGTATGGGAGACCCAGTACTTC. This gives the protein CASSPQSGTVWETQYF.

The V gene is TRBV20-1, the J gene TRBJ2-2; possibly TRBD2 for D (6 bases). The CDR3 is 16 residues long. Germline values: CDR1 DFQATT, CDR2 SNEGSKA (reference sequence). Trimming stripped 3 bases from V and 3 bases from J, with 17 bases between. CDR3 in DNA: TGCAGTGCTAGTGGGGGGATTTATGGCCACACCGGGGAGCTGTTTTTT. Translated, it gives CSASGGIYGHTGELFF.

J is TRBJ2-3 and V is TRBV6-2 or TRBV6-3; 8 bases fit TRBD2. Germline assignment: CDR1 MNHEY and CDR2 SVGEGT. The CDR3 covers 15 residues. Losses at the gene ends were 7 bases for V and 4 bases for J; bases not matched to a gene: 10. CDR3: CASNYGGAEADTQYF. The CDR3 DNA sequence: TGTGCCAGCAACTACGGGGGGGCCGAGGCAGATACGCAGTATTTT.

This clonotype was seen only a few times. This chain connects TRBV7-9 to TRBJ1-2; no clear D. Trimming removed 5 bases at V and 5 bases at J, with 15 bases between. Germline assignment: CDR1 SEHNR and CDR2 FQNEAQ (reference sequence). The length of the CDR3 is 14 residues. The chain's CDR3 is CASSPASRSYGYTF. For the CDR3, the DNA is TGTGCCAGCAGCCCAGCTTCCAGGTCTTATGGCTACACCTTC.

This clonotype was observed a handful of times. V and J are TRBV29-1 and TRBJ1-1; no definite D call. V dropped 3 bases and J dropped 5 bases, with 13 bases sitting between them. The CDR3 extends over 13 amino acids. CDR1 and CDR2 from the germline V gene are SQVTM and ANQGSEA. For the CDR3, the DNA is TGCAGCGTTGAGGGCCAGAGTGGGACTGAAGCTTTCTTT. As protein: CSVEGQSGTEAFF.

This clonotype was picked up a small number of times. This chain connects TRBV7-2 to TRBJ1-1, with 7 bases aligning to TRBD1. After removal of 5 bases from V and 7 bases from J, the junction contained 4 bases not matched to a gene. This CDR3 has 12 residues. CDR1 and CDR2 (germline): SGHTA, FQGNSA. CDR3 DNA sequence: TGTGCCAGCAGCCAAAACAGGGGTGAAGCTTTCTTT. Translated, it gives CASSQNRGEAFF. The variable domain in full, with the rest retrieved from reference TRBV7-2 and TRBJ1-1, is GAGVSQSPSNKVTEKGKDVELRCDPISGHTALYWYRQSLGQGLEFLIYFQGNSAPDKSGLPSDRFSAERTGGSVSTLTIQRTQQEDSAVYLCASSQNRGEAFFGQGTRLTVV.

This clonotype was seen a few times. The rearrangement uses TRBV15 and TRBJ2-1; tentative D call: TRBD1 (7 bases). The CDR3 is 16 residues long. Between the trimmed V and J ends, which lost 7 bases and 5 bases, there was a span of 21 bases. Germline V gives CDR1 LNHNV, CDR2 YYDKDF (reference sequence). The CDR3: CATTEPGGTENNEQFF. The DNA of the CDR3 is TGTGCCACCACCGAGCCAGGGGGGACAGAAAACAATGAGCAGTTCTTC.

In its sample, this clonotype was seen a few times. The rearrangement joins TRBV7-2 to TRBJ2-3; D possibly corresponds to TRBD1 (6 bases). This CDR3 is built from 13 residues. Germline-derived CDR1 and CDR2 are SGHTA and FQGNSA. Trimming pared 3 bases from V and 6 bases from J, leaving 10 bases between. CDR3 DNA sequence: TGTGCCAGCAGCTTTACAGGGTTGGATACGCAGTATTTT. Encoded protein: CASSFTGLDTQYF.

The rearrangement joins TRBV12-3 or TRBV12-4 to TRBJ1-1, with 7 bases fitting TRBD1. The CDR3 extends over 15 amino acids. V lost 7 bases to trimming and J lost 0 bases; unmatched junction nucleotides: 8. In DNA, the CDR3 is TGTGCCAGCATTTTCGCAGGGGGGATGAACACTGAAGCTTTCTTT. It yields the protein CASIFAGGMNTEAFF.

The count of this clonotype is one. The chain couples TRBV7-3 to TRBJ1-1; unclear D gene. Germline-derived CDR1 and CDR2 are SGHTA and FQGTGA. The CDR3 loop spans 13 amino acids. V was pared by 2 bases and J by 1 base, with 5 bases between. The CDR3 here is CASSLFTNTEAFF. The CDR3 region has the DNA TGTGCCAGCAGCTTATTCACGAACACTGAAGCTTTCTTT.

This clonotype has only a few counts. The chain joins TRBV6-6 to TRBJ2-7; D gene ambiguous. The CDR3 runs to 13 residues. V lost 0 bases to trimming and J lost 5 bases, with 8 bases between them. The germline CDR1 and CDR2 sequences are MNHNY and SVGAGI (reference sequence). CDR3 sequence reads: CASSYSTRDEQYF. The CDR3 nucleotides read TGTGCCAGCAGTTACTCGACCCGGGACGAGCAGTACTTC.

This clonotype was seen a few times. The chain carries TRBV9 and TRBJ1-6; no firm D call. Trimming removed 0 bases from V and 7 bases from J, with 11 bases in between. The CDR3 has 15 residues. Germline assignment: CDR1 SGDLS and CDR2 YYNGEE. CDR3 loop: CASSVDLGSNSPLHF. CDR3 nucleotides: TGTGCCAGCAGCGTAGATCTGGGGAGCAATTCACCCCTCCACTTT. Using reference TRBV9 and TRBJ1-6 for the parts outside the CDR3, the full variable domain is DSGVTQTPKHLITATGQRVTLRCSPRSGDLSVYWYQQSLDQGLQFLIQYYNGEERAKGNILERFSAQQFPDLHSELNLSSLELGDSALYFCASSVDLGSNSPLHFGNGTRLTVT.

This sequence joins TRBV7-8 and TRBJ1-5, with a tentative D call TRBD1 (5 bases). V was trimmed by 5 bases and J by 10 bases, leaving 18 bases between them. Per the germline V gene, CDR1 is SGHVS and CDR2 is FQNEAQ. The CDR3 runs to 14 residues. The CDR3 region is CASSPRERGFPQHF. CDR3 sequence (DNA): TGTGCCAGCAGCCCACGTGAGAGGGGATTTCCCCAGCATTTT.

The chain's CDR3 is CAISESGGATEAFF. The CDR3 DNA is TGTGCCATCAGTGAGTCCGGTGGTGCGACTGAAGCTTTCTTT. This chain uses TRBV10-3 with TRBJ1-1; D remains ambiguous. The CDR3 is 14 amino acids. Germline CDR1 is ENHRY and CDR2 is SYGVKD. V lost 0 bases, J lost 5 bases, and 10 bases lay in between.

This clonotype came up a few times. The chain links TRBV6-1 to TRBJ2-7, with TRBD1 identical over 8 bases. V dropped 6 bases and J dropped 3; count of bases not matched to a gene: 10. Germline V gene sequence: CDR1 MNHNS, CDR2 SASEGT. The CDR3 is made up of 15 amino acids. In DNA, the CDR3 is TGTGCCAGCAGCCTAGGACAGGGAGTAGTCTACGAGCAGTACTTC. Translated: CASSLGQGVVYEQYF.

V usage is TRBV6-2 or TRBV6-3 and J usage is TRBJ2-1, with D unclear. This CDR3 region has 14 residues. CDR1 MNHEY and CDR2 SVGEGT come from the germline V gene. V lost 7 bases and J lost 4, with 14 bases in between. The CDR3 loop reads CASKSLTGYNEQFF. DNA for the CDR3: TGTGCCAGCAAATCCCTTACCGGATACAATGAGCAGTTCTTC.

The rearrangement joins TRBV5-5 to TRBJ2-1, with unresolved D. This CDR3 region has 14 residues. CDR1 is SGHKS, CDR2 YYEKEE, per germline (reference sequence). The ends were cut back, 0 bases at V and 5 bases at J, with 9 bases in the middle. DNA for the CDR3: TGTGCCAGCAGCTTGGGTCGAGGCGACAATGAGCAGTTCTTC. Translating gives CASSLGRGDNEQFF.

This rearrangement joins TRBV29-1 to TRBJ1-4; D unresolved. The V gene's germline CDR1 is SQVTM and CDR2 ANQGSEA. The CDR3 has 10 amino acids. Trimming removed 7 bases at V and 8 bases at J, with 8 bases between. The chain's CDR3 is CSALEEKLFF. The CDR3 DNA is TGCAGCGCTCTCGAAGAAAAACTGTTTTTT.

This clonotype has a handful of counts. V usage is TRBV20-1 and J usage is TRBJ2-1, with TRBD2 identical over 12 bases. This CDR3 region has 15 residues. CDR1 and CDR2 (germline): DFQATT, SNEGSKA (reference sequence). Trimming removed 7 bases from V and 7 bases from J; junction bases left unmatched: 11. The CDR3 loop is CSGTIVTSGRNEQFF. CDR3 nucleotide sequence: TGCAGTGGGACGATCGTAACTAGCGGGAGGAATGAGCAGTTCTTC.

This chain connects TRBV5-1 to TRBJ1-1; D remains unclear. The CDR3 loop spans 15 amino acids. The V and J ends lost 4 bases and 2 bases respectively, with 15 bases between them. CDR1 is SGHRS and CDR2 is YFSETQ in the germline V gene. The CDR3 DNA is TGCGCCAGCAGCCCGAGGCCGGGTGGAAACACTGAAGCTTTCTTT. Translation gives CASSPRPGGNTEAFF.